This TCR beta chain was recorded in a study of blood T cell repertoires in COVID-19. Sequenced by immunoSEQ multiplex PCR; TCRdb stores in-frame clones only, minus some. The table shows around 300,000 clones, with approximately 90% occurring only once. The CDR3 is 15 residues long. Germline V gene data show CDR1 as SGHRS and CDR2 as YFSETQ. V was pared by 2 bases and J by 2 bases, with 8 bases between. This clone is a singleton in its sample. Material: peripheral blood. This rearrangement joins TRBV5-1 to TRBJ2-6; perhaps TRBD2 as D (5 bases). The receptor comes from a man between 18 and 29 years old with active or convalescent COVID-19. CDR3 residues: CASSFGDTGANVLTF. The CDR3 nucleotides are TGCGCCAGCAGCTTCGGGGATACTGGGGCCAACGTCCTGACTTTC. Complete variable domain (other parts from reference TRBV5-1 and TRBJ2-6): KAGVTQTPRYLIKTRGQQVTLSCSPISGHRSVSWYQQTPGQGLQFLFEYFSETQRNKGNFPGRFSGRQFSNSRSEMNVSTLELGDSALYLCASSFGDTGANVLTFGAGSRLTVL.